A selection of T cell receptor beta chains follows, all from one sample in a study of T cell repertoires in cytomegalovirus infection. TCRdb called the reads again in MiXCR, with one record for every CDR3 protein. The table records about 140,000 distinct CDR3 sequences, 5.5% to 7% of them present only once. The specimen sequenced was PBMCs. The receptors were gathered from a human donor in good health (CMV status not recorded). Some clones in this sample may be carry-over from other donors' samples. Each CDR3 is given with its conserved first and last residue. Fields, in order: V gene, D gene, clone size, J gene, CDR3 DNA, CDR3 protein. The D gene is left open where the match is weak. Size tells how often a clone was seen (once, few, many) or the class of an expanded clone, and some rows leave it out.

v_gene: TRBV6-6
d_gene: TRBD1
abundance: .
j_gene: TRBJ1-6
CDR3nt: TGTGCCAGCAGTCCCGGACAGGTTCTTAATTCACCCCTCCACTTT
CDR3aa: CASSPGQVLNSPLHF

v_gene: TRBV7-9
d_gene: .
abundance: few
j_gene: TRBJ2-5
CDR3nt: TGTGCCAGCAGCCCGGGACATTACCAAGAGACCCAGTACTTC
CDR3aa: CASSPGHYQETQYF

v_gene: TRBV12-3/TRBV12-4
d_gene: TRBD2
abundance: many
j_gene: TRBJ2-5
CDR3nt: TGTGCCAGCAGTTTAGGTCGCGGGGGGACACAAGAGACCCAGTACTTC
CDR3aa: CASSLGRGGTQETQYF

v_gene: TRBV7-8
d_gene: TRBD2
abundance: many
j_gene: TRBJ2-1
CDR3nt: TGTGCCAGCAGCTTAGTGTTAGCGGGGGGGAATGAGCAGTTCTTC
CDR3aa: CASSLVLAGGNEQFF

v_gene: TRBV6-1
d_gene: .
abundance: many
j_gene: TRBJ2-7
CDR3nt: TGTGCCAGCTTTGGGAACTCCTACGAGCAGTACTTC
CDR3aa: CASFGNSYEQYF

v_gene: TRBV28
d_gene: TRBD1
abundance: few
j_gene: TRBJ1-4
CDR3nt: TGTGCCAGCAGGGACAGGGGGCAATTGGGTGAAAAACTGTTTTTT
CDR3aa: CASRDRGQLGEKLFF

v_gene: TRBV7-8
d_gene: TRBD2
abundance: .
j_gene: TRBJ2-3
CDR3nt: TGTGCCAGCAGCTTAGTTGTTAGCGGGGACACAGATACGCAGTATTTT
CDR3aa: CASSLVVSGDTDTQYF

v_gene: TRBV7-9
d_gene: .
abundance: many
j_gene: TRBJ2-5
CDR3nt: TGTGCCAGCAGCGTTGGCGCCGAGACCCAGTACTTC
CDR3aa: CASSVGAETQYF

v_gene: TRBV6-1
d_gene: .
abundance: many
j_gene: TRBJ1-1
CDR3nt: TGTGCCAGCAGTCCGTACCATGTCAGGGGGAACACTGAAGCTTTCTTT
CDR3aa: CASSPYHVRGNTEAFF

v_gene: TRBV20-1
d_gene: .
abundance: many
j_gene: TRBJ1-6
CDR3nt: TGCAGTGCTAGACTAGGGTTCTATAATTCACCCCTCCACTTT
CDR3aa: CSARLGFYNSPLHF

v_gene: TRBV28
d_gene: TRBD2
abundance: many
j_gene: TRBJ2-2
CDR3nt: TGTGCCAGCAGCTGGAAACCGGGACTAGAGAGCTCCGGGGAGCTGTTTTTT
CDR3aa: CASSWKPGLESSGELFF

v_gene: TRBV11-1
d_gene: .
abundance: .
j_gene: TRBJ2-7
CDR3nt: TGTGCCAGCAGCTTCAACAGCGAAAGGGTCTACGAGCAGTACTTC
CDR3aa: CASSFNSERVYEQYF

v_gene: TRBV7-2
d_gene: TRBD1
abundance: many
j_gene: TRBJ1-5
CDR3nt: TGTGCCAGCAGCTTCGCCGGGACAGGGAGCAATCAGCCCCAGCATTTT
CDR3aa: CASSFAGTGSNQPQHF

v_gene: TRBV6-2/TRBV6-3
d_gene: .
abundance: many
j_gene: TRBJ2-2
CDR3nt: TGTGCCAGCAGTTATGTCGCGGGGAGAACCGGGGAGCTGTTTTTT
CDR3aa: CASSYVAGRTGELFF

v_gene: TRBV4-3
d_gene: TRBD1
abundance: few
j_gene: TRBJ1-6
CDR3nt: TGCGCCAGCAGCCAGGACAGGCTCAATTCACCCCTCCACTTT
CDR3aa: CASSQDRLNSPLHF

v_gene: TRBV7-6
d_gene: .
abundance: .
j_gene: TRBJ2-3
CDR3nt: TGTGCCAGCAGCTTTAGTCCTGCAGATACGCAGTATTTT
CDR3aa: CASSFSPADTQYF

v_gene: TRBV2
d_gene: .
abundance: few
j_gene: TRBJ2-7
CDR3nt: TGTGCCAGCAGTCGGTTGACCCGGTACGAGCAGTACTTC
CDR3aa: CASSRLTRYEQYF

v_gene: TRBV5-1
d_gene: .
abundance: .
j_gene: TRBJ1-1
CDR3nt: TGCGCCAGCAGCTTGAGCGTCCAGAACACTGAAGCTTTCTTT
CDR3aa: CASSLSVQNTEAFF

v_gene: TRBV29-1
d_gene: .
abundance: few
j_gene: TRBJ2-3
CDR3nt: TGCAGCGTTCGGTTTTGGGGGGGCCTCAGAGATACGCAGTATTTT
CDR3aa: CSVRFWGGLRDTQYF

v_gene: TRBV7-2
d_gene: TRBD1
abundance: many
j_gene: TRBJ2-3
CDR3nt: TGTGCCAGCAGGTTGGACGGACAGGGTACAGATACGCAGTATTTT
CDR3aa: CASRLDGQGTDTQYF

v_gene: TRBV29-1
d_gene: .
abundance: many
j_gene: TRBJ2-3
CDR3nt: TGCAGCCTGCTCGGGGCCCATCCAGATACGCAGTATTTT
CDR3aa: CSLLGAHPDTQYF

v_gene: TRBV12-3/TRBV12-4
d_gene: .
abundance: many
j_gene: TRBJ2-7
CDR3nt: TGTGCCAGCAGTCCGCTGACAAGTTCCTACGAGCAGTACTTC
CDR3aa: CASSPLTSSYEQYF

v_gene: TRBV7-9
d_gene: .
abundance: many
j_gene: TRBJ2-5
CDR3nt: TGTGCCAGCAGCCCCCTGGTTCGAGAGACCCAGTACTTC
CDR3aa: CASSPLVRETQYF

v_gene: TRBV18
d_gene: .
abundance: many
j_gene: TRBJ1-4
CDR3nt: TGTGCCAGCTCACCGAATTTGGGAGTGGATGAAAAACTGTTTTTT
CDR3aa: CASSPNLGVDEKLFF

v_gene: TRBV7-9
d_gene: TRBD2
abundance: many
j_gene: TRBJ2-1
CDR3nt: TGTGCCAGCAGCTTAAGAGAGCTCCGGGAGGGCAATGAGCAGTTCTTC
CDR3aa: CASSLRELREGNEQFF

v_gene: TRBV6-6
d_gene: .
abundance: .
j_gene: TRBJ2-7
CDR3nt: TGTGCCAGCAGTTATAGTGGGGGCCAGGGGTCCTACGAGCAGTACTTC
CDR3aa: CASSYSGGQGSYEQYF

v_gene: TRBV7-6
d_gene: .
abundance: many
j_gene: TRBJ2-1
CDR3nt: TGTGCCAGCAGCTTATCCCTCGATAGGACTCTTGGCAATGAGCAGTTCTTC
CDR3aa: CASSLSLDRTLGNEQFF

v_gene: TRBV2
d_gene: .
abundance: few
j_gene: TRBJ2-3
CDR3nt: TGTGCCAGCAGCGCGAGCGGGTTCACAGATACGCAGTATTTT
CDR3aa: CASSASGFTDTQYF

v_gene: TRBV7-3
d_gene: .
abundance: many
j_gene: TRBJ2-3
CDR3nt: TGTGCCAGCAGCTTACATGGCCGGGTCGATACGCAGTATTTT
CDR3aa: CASSLHGRVDTQYF

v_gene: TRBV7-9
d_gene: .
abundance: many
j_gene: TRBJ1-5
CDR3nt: TGTGCCAGCAGCTTAGCACAAGGGGACCAGCATTTT
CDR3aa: CASSLAQGDQHF

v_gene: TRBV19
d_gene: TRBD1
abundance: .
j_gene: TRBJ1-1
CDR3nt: TGTGCCAGTAACTCACAGGGGCTCGGGGCTGAAGCTTTCTTT
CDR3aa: CASNSQGLGAEAFF

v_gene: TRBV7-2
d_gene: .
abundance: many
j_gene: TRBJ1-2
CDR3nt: TGTGCCAGCAGCTCTGCCGGGTTCAGGGTGAATGGCTACACCTTC
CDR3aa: CASSSAGFRVNGYTF

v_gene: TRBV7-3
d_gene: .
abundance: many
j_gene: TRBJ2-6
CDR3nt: TGTGCCAGCACGTGGAGCGGGGCCAACGTCCTGACTTTC
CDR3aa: CASTWSGANVLTF

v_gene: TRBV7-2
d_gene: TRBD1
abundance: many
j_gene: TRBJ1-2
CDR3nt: TGTGCCAGCACCATTGACAGGGACTATGGCTACACCTTC
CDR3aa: CASTIDRDYGYTF

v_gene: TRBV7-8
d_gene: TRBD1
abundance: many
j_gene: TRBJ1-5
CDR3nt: TGTGCCAGCAGCCCACGGACAGGAGGGTTAGCCCAGCCCCAGCATTTT
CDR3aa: CASSPRTGGLAQPQHF

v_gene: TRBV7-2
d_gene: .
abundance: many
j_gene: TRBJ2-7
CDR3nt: TGTGCCAGCAGCCCCCGGGACGGAGCCTACGAGCAGTACTTC
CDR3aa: CASSPRDGAYEQYF

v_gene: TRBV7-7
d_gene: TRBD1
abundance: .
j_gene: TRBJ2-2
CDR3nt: TGTGCCAGCAGACCGGGGACAGCCAACACCGGGGAGCTGTTTTTT
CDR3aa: CASRPGTANTGELFF

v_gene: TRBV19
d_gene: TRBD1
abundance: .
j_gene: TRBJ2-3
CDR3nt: TGTGCCAGTAAACCGACAGGGACAGATACGCAGTATTTT
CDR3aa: CASKPTGTDTQYF

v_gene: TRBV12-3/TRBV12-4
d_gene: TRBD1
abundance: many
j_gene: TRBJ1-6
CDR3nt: TGTGCCAGCAGCCCGACAGGGGCTAGATCACCCCTCCACTTT
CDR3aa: CASSPTGARSPLHF

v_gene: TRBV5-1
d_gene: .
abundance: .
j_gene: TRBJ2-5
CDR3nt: TGCGCCAGCAGCTTGTCGGGGGGCCGGGAGACCCAGTACTTC
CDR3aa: CASSLSGGRETQYF

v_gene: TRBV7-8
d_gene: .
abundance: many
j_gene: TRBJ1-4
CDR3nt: TGTGCCAGCAGCTCACCCCGGGCTGAAAAACTGTTTTTT
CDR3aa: CASSSPRAEKLFF

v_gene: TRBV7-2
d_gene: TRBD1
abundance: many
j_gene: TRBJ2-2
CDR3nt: TGTGCCAGCAGCTTAGTGGGACAGGGGGCCGGCGGGGAGCTGTTTTTT
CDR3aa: CASSLVGQGAGGELFF

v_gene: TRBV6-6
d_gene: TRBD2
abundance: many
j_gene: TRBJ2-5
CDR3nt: TGTGCCAGCAGTCCCGGACTAGCCGGAGTCGAGACCCAGTACTTC
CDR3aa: CASSPGLAGVETQYF

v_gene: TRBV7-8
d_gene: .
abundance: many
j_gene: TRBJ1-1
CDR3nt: TGTGCCAGCAGCTCCCGTCGGGGACTTTACACTGAAGCTTTCTTT
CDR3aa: CASSSRRGLYTEAFF

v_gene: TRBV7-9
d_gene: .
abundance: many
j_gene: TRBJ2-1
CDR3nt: TGTGCCAGCTCTCCCGGGCATGAGCAGTTCTTC
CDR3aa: CASSPGHEQFF

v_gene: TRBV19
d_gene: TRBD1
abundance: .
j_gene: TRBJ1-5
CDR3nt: TGTGCCAGTAGCGAACGGAGCGGGACAGGGGGGCATTTT
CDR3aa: CASSERSGTGGHF

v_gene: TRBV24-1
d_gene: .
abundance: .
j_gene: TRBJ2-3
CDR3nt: TGTGCCACCAGTGATAGTGAGCCCGGGATGGGCCCAGATACGCAGTATTTT
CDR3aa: CATSDSEPGMGPDTQYF

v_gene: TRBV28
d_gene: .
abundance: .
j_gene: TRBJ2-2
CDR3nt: TGTGCCAGCAGTTGGGGTTACACCGGGGAGCTGTTTTTT
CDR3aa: CASSWGYTGELFF

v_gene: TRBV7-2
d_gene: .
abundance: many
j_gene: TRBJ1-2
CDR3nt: TGTGCCAGCAGCCGCAGTAACTATGGCTACACCTTC
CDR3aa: CASSRSNYGYTF

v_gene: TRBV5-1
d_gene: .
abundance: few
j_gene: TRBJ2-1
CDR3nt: TGCGCCAGCAGCTTTTTCCAATACAATGAGCAGTTCTTC
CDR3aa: CASSFFQYNEQFF

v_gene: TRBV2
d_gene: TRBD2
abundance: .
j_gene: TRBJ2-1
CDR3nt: TGTGCCAGCTGGACTAGCGGGGGGGAGACTCACAATGAGCAGTTCTTC
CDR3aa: CASWTSGGETHNEQFF

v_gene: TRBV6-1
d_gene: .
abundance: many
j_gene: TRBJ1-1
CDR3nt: TGTGCCAGCAGTGAACGGGGGGGCTTTGGCACTGAAGCTTTCTTT
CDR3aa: CASSERGGFGTEAFF